This TCR beta chain emerged from a study of OX40 agonist ivuxolimab in advanced cancers. Looking at the study overall: Patient treatment consisted of intravenous ivuxolimab administration every 2 weeks at 0.01 to 10 mg/kg.

Whole-study findings and limits: At doses 0.1 to 3.0 mg/kg, CD4+ and CD8+ clones expanded. Some patients without response likewise showed low normalized clonal expansion.

This clone was found once. Its specificity is unknown. With 7 bases removed from V and 1 base from J, the gap between germline ends came to 16 bases. CDR1 GTSNPN and CDR2 SVGIG come from the germline V gene (reference sequence). This CDR3 has 15 amino acids. TCRdb's copy holds only in-frame clones and misses some; the assay was immunoSEQ multiplex PCR. This table holds about 110,000 clones, approximately 90% found once. The investigators sampled blood at baseline, at cycle 4 day 1, and at cycle 7 day 1. The chain has TRBV30 and TRBJ2-2; D is possibly TRBD1 (6 bases). The receptor was derived from an adult with an advanced solid tumor such as melanoma, head and neck, liver or kidney cancer. The sample in question was CD4+ or CD8+ T cells sorted from blood, obtained in a trial of the OX40 agonist ivuxolimab. The CDR3 sequence is CALQDRPQNTGELFF. CDR3 nucleotide sequence: TGTGCCTTACAGGACAGACCCCAGAACACCGGGGAGCTGTTTTTT.